This is a list of T cell receptor beta chains from one sample in a study of shared clonotypes between healthy human individuals. Sequencing was performed with immunoSEQ multiplex PCR; in TCRdb, only in-frame clones are kept and a portion is missing. The profile shows millions of clones, around nine tenths of them singletons. The sequenced material came from naive CD4+ T cells sorted from blood. Receptors originate from a man younger than 35 in good health. Both conserved end residues are part of each CDR3. Each record gives: D gene, clone size, V gene, J gene, CDR3 protein, CDR3 DNA. D genes are given only for firm matches. The size entry is marked missing in some rows and otherwise reads once, few, many or a size class.

-	-	TRBV27	TRBJ1-2	CASSLSQGGTSYGYTF	TGTGCCAGCAGTTTGAGCCAAGGGGGGACAAGCTATGGCTACACCTTC
-	-	TRBV13	TRBJ2-3	CASSRLILANTQYF	TGTGCCAGCAGCCGCCTCATTTTAGCAAATACGCAGTATTTT
TRBD2	-	TRBV29-1	TRBJ2-2	CSTSSGNTGELFF	TGCAGCACCTCTAGCGGGAACACCGGGGAGCTGTTTTTT
TRBD1	once	TRBV14	TRBJ2-2	CASSQGTGTVNTGELFF	TGTGCCAGCAGCCAAGGAACCGGGACAGTAAACACCGGGGAGCTGTTTTTT
-	-	TRBV20-1	TRBJ2-7	CSAGLGEQYF	TGCAGTGCTGGGCTGGGCGAGCAGTACTTC
TRBD2	-	TRBV6-5	TRBJ2-1	CASSSPPREGNEQFF	TGTGCCAGCAGTTCTCCTCCGCGGGAGGGCAATGAGCAGTTCTTC
-	-	TRBV28	TRBJ1-2	CASSLSNLVYTF	TGTGCCAGCAGTTTGTCCAATTTGGTCTACACCTTC
-	once	TRBV18	TRBJ2-7	CASSRGDSYEQYF	TGTGCCAGCTCACGTGGGGATTCCTACGAGCAGTACTTC
-	-	TRBV21-1	TRBJ1-6	CASRKGALTLNSPLHF	TGTGCCAGCAGAAAGGGGGCCTTAACTCTCAATTCACCCCTCCACTTT
-	-	TRBV30	TRBJ2-3	CAWDRGGTDTQYF	TGTGCCTGGGATAGGGGTGGGACAGATACGCAGTATTTT
-	-	TRBV6-1	TRBJ1-5	CATREVNQPQHF	TGTGCCACCAGGGAAGTCAATCAGCCCCAGCATTTT
TRBD2	-	TRBV4-2	TRBJ2-5	CASSQDKTSGGASETQYF	TGTGCCAGCAGCCAGGATAAGACTAGCGGGGGGGCCAGCGAGACCCAGTACTTC
-	-	TRBV5-1	TRBJ1-2	CASSRTPDSYGYTF	TGCGCCAGCAGCCGGACTCCAGATTCTTATGGCTACACCTTC
-	-	TRBV6-1	TRBJ1-5	CASRPTGLQPQHF	TGTGCCAGCAGACCCACAGGGCTCCAGCCCCAGCATTTT
-	-	TRBV5-1	TRBJ1-4	CASSLEWSGVNEKLFF	TGCGCCAGCAGCTTGGAGTGGTCGGGGGTTAATGAAAAACTGTTTTTT
-	-	TRBV11-2	TRBJ2-7	CASSLEGGTGYEQYF	TGTGCCAGCAGCTTAGAGGGAGGTACAGGGTACGAGCAGTACTTC
TRBD1	-	TRBV5-6	TRBJ2-7	CASSLGQGHEQYF	TGTGCCAGCAGCTTGGGACAGGGACACGAGCAGTACTTC
-	-	TRBV5-1	TRBJ2-7	CASSLDGAYEQYF	TGCGCCAGCAGCTTGGACGGGGCCTACGAGCAGTACTTC
TRBD1	-	TRBV7-2	TRBJ1-6	CASSGRTGYNSPLHF	TGTGCCAGCAGCGGACGGACAGGATATAATTCACCCCTCCACTTT
-	-	TRBV18	TRBJ2-6	CASSPVTGPLAF	TGTGCCAGCTCACCGGTAACAGGGCCTTTAGCTTTC
-	-	TRBV15	TRBJ2-5	CATSRDKETQYF	TGTGCCACCAGCAGAGATAAAGAGACCCAGTACTTC
TRBD1	-	TRBV6-1	TRBJ2-7	CASTKGQGAYEQYF	TGTGCCAGCACTAAGGGACAGGGTGCGTACGAGCAGTACTTC
-	-	TRBV5-4	TRBJ1-1	CASSVGPLRTTEAFF	TGTGCCAGCAGCGTTGGGCCCCTGAGGACGACTGAAGCTTTCTTT
-	-	TRBV6-5	TRBJ2-5	CASSLGQTQYF	TGTGCCAGTAGTTTAGGTCAGACCCAGTACTTC
-	-	TRBV5-1	TRBJ2-1	CASSPVSEAYNEQFF	TGCGCCAGCAGCCCTGTTAGCGAGGCCTACAATGAGCAGTTCTTC
-	-	TRBV5-1	TRBJ2-7	CASSLEQGRYEQYF	TGCGCCAGCAGCTTGGAGCAGGGGAGGTACGAGCAGTACTTC
-	-	TRBV7-2	TRBJ1-1	CASSLVVENTEAFF	TGTGCCAGCAGCTTAGTTGTGGAAAACACTGAAGCTTTCTTT
-	-	TRBV11-2	TRBJ1-6	CASSPAEGKTPLHF	TGTGCCAGCAGCCCCGCAGAGGGGAAAACACCCCTCCACTTT
-	-	TRBV10-1	TRBJ2-7	CASSEGGRRKSYEQYF	TGCGCCAGCAGTGAGGGAGGTCGGCGGAAATCCTACGAGCAGTACTTC
TRBD2	once	TRBV29-1	TRBJ2-7	CSVGPGGPSYEQYF	TGCAGCGTTGGACCGGGAGGGCCGTCCTACGAGCAGTACTTC
TRBD1	-	TRBV5-4	TRBJ1-2	CASSLGTGNHYGYTF	TGTGCCAGCAGCTTAGGGACAGGGAATCACTATGGCTACACCTTC
-	-	TRBV6-6	TRBJ1-6	CASSPGGSPLHF	TGTGCCAGCAGTCCCGGGGGTTCACCCCTCCACTTT
TRBD1	-	TRBV5-1	TRBJ1-4	CASRRTGGGLSEKLFF	TGCGCCAGCAGGAGGACAGGGGGCGGTTTAAGTGAAAAACTGTTTTTT
-	-	TRBV10-3	TRBJ2-2	CAISESAGHTGELFF	TGTGCCATCAGTGAGTCGGCAGGACACACCGGGGAGCTGTTTTTT
-	few	TRBV7-9	TRBJ1-6	CASSTPKYWTLHF	TGTGCCAGCAGCACCCCGAAGTATTGGACCCTCCACTTT
-	-	TRBV2	TRBJ2-2	CASTALRNTGELFF	TGTGCCAGCACCGCCCTTAGGAACACCGGGGAGCTGTTTTTT
-	-	TRBV6-5	TRBJ2-2	CASSGGRLTGELFF	TGTGCCAGCAGTGGGGGCCGACTTACCGGGGAGCTGTTTTTT
-	-	TRBV28	TRBJ2-5	CASSRDGLEKTQYF	TGTGCCAGCAGTCGAGATGGGCTGGAAAAGACCCAGTACTTC
TRBD1	-	TRBV14	TRBJ1-1	CASSQQGGGSEAFF	TGTGCCAGCAGCCAACAAGGAGGGGGCTCTGAAGCTTTCTTT
-	-	TRBV7-2	TRBJ2-7	CASSLPGPLLYEQYF	TGTGCCAGCAGCCTACCGGGACCCCTGCTCTACGAGCAGTACTTC
-	-	TRBV30	TRBJ2-3	CAWSVQGGIAQYF	TGTGCCTGGAGTGTACAGGGCGGGATAGCACAGTATTTT
-	-	TRBV5-1	TRBJ1-5	CASSLGTGNQPQHF	TGCGCCAGCAGCTTGGGGACGGGCAATCAGCCCCAGCATTTT
-	-	TRBV5-1	TRBJ2-7	CASSLATAGTFYEQYF	TGCGCCAGCAGCTTGGCCACGGCAGGGACCTTCTACGAGCAGTACTTC
-	-	TRBV11-3	TRBJ1-5	CASRPQGLDQPQHF	TGTGCCAGCAGACCACAGGGCTTAGATCAGCCCCAGCATTTT
-	-	TRBV29-1	TRBJ2-1	CSVEDYISYEQFF	TGCAGCGTTGAAGATTATATTAGTTACGAGCAGTTCTTC
TRBD2	-	TRBV15	TRBJ2-1	CATSRDLAGVGEQFF	TGTGCCACCAGCAGAGATCTAGCGGGAGTAGGGGAGCAGTTCTTC
-	-	TRBV2	TRBJ2-7	CASRPSLFEQYF	TGTGCCAGCAGACCTAGTTTGTTCGAGCAGTACTTC
-	-	TRBV28	TRBJ2-7	CASYGPREVSEQYF	TGTGCCAGTTATGGGCCTAGAGAGGTGTCCGAGCAGTACTTC
-	-	TRBV7-9	TRBJ2-5	CASSLAGFSGRGETQYF	TGTGCCAGCAGCTTAGCAGGCTTTAGCGGTCGGGGCGAGACCCAGTACTTC
TRBD2	-	TRBV11-2	TRBJ2-5	CASSLDWASGQETQYF	TGTGCCAGCAGCTTAGATTGGGCTAGCGGGCAAGAGACCCAGTACTTC
TRBD2	once	TRBV18	TRBJ2-7	CASSPPSGISHEQYF	TGTGCCAGCTCACCCCCTAGCGGGATCTCCCACGAGCAGTACTTC